This entry concerns a single T cell receptor beta chain. V was pared by 5 bases and J by 0 bases, with 7 bases of the junction left unmatched. The CDR3 extends over 15 amino acids. The germline V gene encodes CDR1 SEHNR and CDR2 FQNEAQ (reference sequence). The record originates from a study of shared clonotypes between healthy human individuals. Clones were sequenced by immunoSEQ multiplex PCR, and TCRdb holds only the in-frame ones, with some missing. The sample holds around 2.5 million clones, roughly 93% seen once. The gene calls are TRBV7-9 and TRBJ2-7; 7 positions agree with TRBD1. This TCR was sampled from a man aged 18 to 29 in good health. Some clones in this sample may be carry-over from other donors' samples. Sequenced material: naive CD4+ T cells from PBMCs. This sample's subset: CD45RA+ positively selected. Here the CDR3 DNA reads TGTGCCAGCAGCCGTGGGGGACAGATCTCCTACGAGCAGTACTTC. Translated, it gives CASSRGGQISYEQYF. Supplemented by reference TRBV7-9 and TRBJ2-7, the full variable domain reads DTGVSQNPRHKITKRGQNVTFRCDPISEHNRLYWYRQTLGQGPEFLTYFQNEAQLEKSRLLSDRFSAERPKGSFSTLEIQRTEQGDSAMYLCASSRGGQISYEQYFGPGTRLTVT.